This section outlines one T cell receptor beta chain sequence together with its context. Its antigen is currently unknown. This specimen belongs to a study of PD-1 blockade in mismatch repair-deficient tumors. Study-level background: Enrolled about 2012-2016, patients had progressing, pretreated mismatch repair-deficient cancers of about twelve types.

Measured with immunoSEQ multiplex PCR; TCRdb has only the in-frame clones, and not every one. The sample holds 120,000 or so clones; about 90% are singletons and the top ten take roughly 10%. The CDR3 is 13 residues long. CDR1 SGHDN and CDR2 FVKESK come from the germline V gene. Trimming took 2 bases from V and 2 from J, leaving 4 bases between them. PCR or immunohistochemistry showed mismatch repair deficiency in every enrolled patient. The TCR-sequenced patients were a few responders to pembrolizumab. Study observations and caveats: Tumor-resident clones, often undetectable pretreatment in blood, expanded then contracted after pembrolizumab.

The source was peripheral blood, collected 72 weeks after starting pembrolizumab. This sequence joins TRBV14 and TRBJ2-1; D is ambiguous. The receptor was isolated from an adult with mismatch repair-deficient cancer. The CDR3 region is CASSQWAYNEQFF. CDR3 nucleotide sequence: TGTGCCAGCAGCCAATGGGCCTACAATGAGCAGTTCTTC. Combining the CDR3 with reference TRBV14 and TRBJ2-1 gives the whole variable domain EAGVTQFPSHSVIEKGQTVTLRCDPISGHDNLYWYRRVMGKEIKFLLHFVKESKQDESGMPNNRFLAERTGGTYSTLKVQPAELEDSGVYFCASSQWAYNEQFFGPGTRLTVL.